This paragraph reports one T cell receptor (beta chain). Its antigen is undetermined. Amplification of TCR beta CDR3 regions used RNA as the template. Researchers ran a first-round RT-PCR on the TCR CDR3 using the HTBI primer set. TCRdb re-called the multiplex PCR reads through MiXCR, storing one row per CDR3 protein. The table includes roughly 500,000 distinct CDR3 sequences, 46% detected once. These data are taken from a study of T cells in Graves' hyperthyroidism and ophthalmopathy. General observations from the study: A model using 13 V-J features told ophthalmopathy apart from stable hyperthyroidism. The majority of expanded thyroid clonotypes above 0.001 also appeared in blood.

The CDR3 spans 11 residues. V shed 6 bases and J 13 bases; nucleotides not matched to a gene: 3. Germline V CDR1 and CDR2: LNHDA, SQIVND (reference sequence). Patients were excluded for uncontrolled infection, other autoimmune disease, pregnancy or lactation. Diagnoses were made from clinical symptoms, serum measures (thyroxine and TRAb), thyroid ultrasound and orbital computed tomography. The V and J genes are TRBV19 and TRBJ2-6; TRBD1 aligns across 7 bases. The sample comprised peripheral blood or thyroid tissue (not recorded which). The source of this sequence is an adult woman with Graves' disease, either hyperthyroidism or ophthalmopathy (not recorded which). In DNA form, the CDR3 reads TGTGCCAGTAGCACGGACAGGGTCCTGACTTTC. Translated, it gives CASSTDRVLTF.